This is a list of T cell receptor beta chains from one sample in a study of shared clonotypes between healthy human individuals. Repertoires were generated with immunoSEQ multiplex PCR, while TCRdb's copy carries only in-frame clones and drops some. The table has over 850,000 clones, more than 75% seen once. Input material: memory CD4+ T cells from PBMCs. The receptors come from a man between 18 and 35 years old in good health. Some clones in this sample may be carry-over from other donors' samples. Both conserved end residues are part of each CDR3. A D gene is named only where the DNA matches it firmly. Rows give clone size only sometimes, using once, few, many, or a class for an expanded clone.

v_call: TRBV19; j_call: TRBJ2-3; d_call: TRBD1; clone_size: NA; cdr3_nt: TGTGTGAGCAGGGGGACGGGGGATACGCAGTATTTT; cdr3_aa: CVSRGTGDTQYF
v_call: TRBV5-4; j_call: TRBJ2-1; d_call: NA; clone_size: once; cdr3_nt: TGTGCCAGCAGGGCGACCGGGCAGGGGGGCAATGAGCAGTTCTTC; cdr3_aa: CASRATGQGGNEQFF
v_call: TRBV18; j_call: TRBJ2-7; d_call: TRBD2; clone_size: NA; cdr3_nt: TGTGCCAGCTCACAAACCTTCCTAGCGGGAGCCTACGAGCAGTACTTC; cdr3_aa: CASSQTFLAGAYEQYF
v_call: TRBV6-1; j_call: TRBJ1-3; d_call: NA; clone_size: NA; cdr3_nt: TGTGCCAGCAGTGAAGCGGGGAACACCATATATTTT; cdr3_aa: CASSEAGNTIYF
v_call: TRBV2; j_call: TRBJ2-2; d_call: TRBD1; clone_size: NA; cdr3_nt: TGTGCCAGCAGTGCACAGGGGGCCTATAACACCGGGGAGCTGTTTTTT; cdr3_aa: CASSAQGAYNTGELFF
v_call: TRBV10-3; j_call: TRBJ2-5; d_call: TRBD2; clone_size: NA; cdr3_nt: TGTGCCATCAGGGGGGGGACTAGCGGGACTGAGACCCAGTACTTC; cdr3_aa: CAIRGGTSGTETQYF
v_call: TRBV19; j_call: TRBJ2-2; d_call: TRBD2; clone_size: NA; cdr3_nt: TGTGCCAGTAGCCATAGGACTAGTAGCGCCGGGGAGCTGTTTTTT; cdr3_aa: CASSHRTSSAGELFF
v_call: TRBV28; j_call: TRBJ2-1; d_call: NA; clone_size: NA; cdr3_nt: TGTGCCAGCAGTTTAGTCGGCGCGAGGCTGGAGCAGTTCTTC; cdr3_aa: CASSLVGARLEQFF
v_call: TRBV9; j_call: TRBJ2-4; d_call: TRBD1; clone_size: NA; cdr3_nt: TGTGCCAGCAGCGGGGGACAGTCACGCATTCAGTACTTC; cdr3_aa: CASSGGQSRIQYF
v_call: TRBV18; j_call: TRBJ2-5; d_call: NA; clone_size: NA; cdr3_nt: TGTGCCAGCTCACAACCAGGTCCAGGCGCATCAGAGACCCAGTACTTC; cdr3_aa: CASSQPGPGASETQYF
v_call: TRBV5-1; j_call: TRBJ1-2; d_call: TRBD1; clone_size: NA; cdr3_nt: TGCGCCAGCAGCTTCACGACAGGGTCCTCCTATGGCTACACCTTC; cdr3_aa: CASSFTTGSSYGYTF
v_call: TRBV4-1; j_call: TRBJ2-1; d_call: NA; clone_size: NA; cdr3_nt: TGCGCCAGCAGCCAACCGACTAGTAGTAATGAGCAGTTCTTC; cdr3_aa: CASSQPTSSNEQFF
v_call: TRBV6-5; j_call: TRBJ2-7; d_call: NA; clone_size: few; cdr3_nt: TGTGCCAGCAGCGTGGGACGGAGCTACGAGCAGTACTTC; cdr3_aa: CASSVGRSYEQYF
v_call: TRBV4-1; j_call: TRBJ2-3; d_call: NA; clone_size: NA; cdr3_nt: TGCGCCAGCAGCCAAGAAGGTTGGTTAGCCTCTACGCAGTATTTT; cdr3_aa: CASSQEGWLASTQYF
v_call: TRBV13; j_call: TRBJ1-3; d_call: TRBD1; clone_size: few; cdr3_nt: TGTGCCAGCAGCCCTAGTGGCAGGGGGCCTAACACCATATATTTT; cdr3_aa: CASSPSGRGPNTIYF
v_call: TRBV4-2; j_call: TRBJ1-5; d_call: NA; clone_size: NA; cdr3_nt: TGTGCCAGCAGCCAAGGGGATGGTGGCAATCAGCCCCAGCATTTT; cdr3_aa: CASSQGDGGNQPQHF
v_call: TRBV10-3; j_call: TRBJ2-2; d_call: NA; clone_size: few; cdr3_nt: TGTGCCATCAGTACCAAGGGGACACGGAACACCGGGGAGCTGTTTTTT; cdr3_aa: CAISTKGTRNTGELFF
v_call: TRBV11-2; j_call: TRBJ1-2; d_call: NA; clone_size: NA; cdr3_nt: TGTGCCAGCAGCTTAGATGTGCACAGGGAGAGCTACACCTTC; cdr3_aa: CASSLDVHRESYTF
v_call: TRBV2; j_call: TRBJ1-5; d_call: NA; clone_size: NA; cdr3_nt: TGTGCCAGCAGTGAAACGGGGGGGTACCAGCCCCAGCATTTT; cdr3_aa: CASSETGGYQPQHF
v_call: TRBV25-1; j_call: TRBJ2-7; d_call: NA; clone_size: NA; cdr3_nt: TGTGCCAGTGGAGTATACGAGCAGTACTTC; cdr3_aa: CASGVYEQYF
v_call: TRBV25-1; j_call: TRBJ2-2; d_call: NA; clone_size: NA; cdr3_nt: TGTGCCAGCAGTGAATATAGGGGGAGCACCGGGGAGCTGTTTTTT; cdr3_aa: CASSEYRGSTGELFF
v_call: TRBV18; j_call: TRBJ2-7; d_call: TRBD2; clone_size: NA; cdr3_nt: TGTGCCAGCTCACCACTGGGGGGGACTAGCGGGACCGAGCAGTACTTC; cdr3_aa: CASSPLGGTSGTEQYF
v_call: TRBV6-1; j_call: TRBJ1-5; d_call: NA; clone_size: once; cdr3_nt: TGTGCCAGCTTCTCGGGGTTTTTCGGCAATCAGCCCCAGCATTTT; cdr3_aa: CASFSGFFGNQPQHF
v_call: TRBV2; j_call: TRBJ2-6; d_call: NA; clone_size: NA; cdr3_nt: TGTGCCAGCATCTGGGAGAGCCCTGACTCTGGGGCCAACGTCCTGACTTTC; cdr3_aa: CASIWESPDSGANVLTF
v_call: TRBV11-2; j_call: TRBJ1-1; d_call: NA; clone_size: few; cdr3_nt: TGTGCCAGCAGCAGACAGGTCATGAACACTGAAGCTTTCTTT; cdr3_aa: CASSRQVMNTEAFF
v_call: TRBV25-1; j_call: TRBJ1-4; d_call: TRBD1; clone_size: NA; cdr3_nt: TGTGCCAGCAGTGCCATGACAGGGGGAAATGAAAAACTGTTTTTT; cdr3_aa: CASSAMTGGNEKLFF
v_call: TRBV5-6; j_call: TRBJ2-1; d_call: NA; clone_size: NA; cdr3_nt: TGTGCCAGCAGCTTGGTTTCAGGTCAAAAGCAGTTCTTC; cdr3_aa: CASSLVSGQKQFF
v_call: TRBV7-8; j_call: TRBJ2-5; d_call: NA; clone_size: NA; cdr3_nt: TGTGCCTGCGGGCAGGGCGGAGAGACCCAGTACTTC; cdr3_aa: CACGQGGETQYF
v_call: TRBV7-2; j_call: TRBJ2-1; d_call: NA; clone_size: NA; cdr3_nt: TGTGCCAGCAGCCGGGGGATGTACAATGAGCAGTTCTTC; cdr3_aa: CASSRGMYNEQFF
v_call: TRBV2; j_call: TRBJ1-2; d_call: NA; clone_size: NA; cdr3_nt: TGTGCCAGCAGTGGTCAGAGTTATGGCTACACCTTC; cdr3_aa: CASSGQSYGYTF
v_call: TRBV28; j_call: TRBJ2-2; d_call: NA; clone_size: NA; cdr3_nt: TGTGCCAGCAGTTTATACGGCGGGCACGGGGAGCTGTTTTTT; cdr3_aa: CASSLYGGHGELFF
v_call: TRBV5-1; j_call: TRBJ2-3; d_call: NA; clone_size: NA; cdr3_nt: TGCGCCAGCAGCGAGGGGGACACAAACACAGATACGCAGTATTTT; cdr3_aa: CASSEGDTNTDTQYF
v_call: TRBV18; j_call: TRBJ1-1; d_call: TRBD1; clone_size: NA; cdr3_nt: TGTGCCAGCTCACCACGGGCAGGGGGGACTGAAGCTTTCTTT; cdr3_aa: CASSPRAGGTEAFF
v_call: TRBV2; j_call: TRBJ1-1; d_call: TRBD1; clone_size: NA; cdr3_nt: TGTGCCAGCAGTCCTCGGACAGGGTGGGGGGCTTTCTTT; cdr3_aa: CASSPRTGWGAFF
v_call: TRBV7-2; j_call: TRBJ1-5; d_call: NA; clone_size: NA; cdr3_nt: TGTGCCAGCAGCCAGAACAGGAACAATCAGCCCCAGCATTTT; cdr3_aa: CASSQNRNNQPQHF
v_call: TRBV28; j_call: TRBJ1-5; d_call: TRBD1; clone_size: once; cdr3_nt: TGTGCCAGCAGTTATCGGACAGGGGGCATTCAGCCCCAGCATTTT; cdr3_aa: CASSYRTGGIQPQHF
v_call: TRBV28; j_call: TRBJ2-6; d_call: TRBD1; clone_size: NA; cdr3_nt: TGTGCCAGCAATTACAGGGGGCGCGCGGTTGGGGCCAACGTCCTGACTTTC; cdr3_aa: CASNYRGRAVGANVLTF
v_call: TRBV7-9; j_call: TRBJ1-4; d_call: TRBD1; clone_size: NA; cdr3_nt: TGTGCCAGCAGCCCAGGGGGCGAAAAACTGTTTTTT; cdr3_aa: CASSPGGEKLFF
v_call: TRBV27; j_call: TRBJ1-5; d_call: NA; clone_size: few; cdr3_nt: TGTGCCAGCAGTTCTTCATATCAGCCCCAGCATTTT; cdr3_aa: CASSSSYQPQHF
v_call: TRBV30; j_call: TRBJ2-7; d_call: NA; clone_size: NA; cdr3_nt: TGTGCCTGGAGTGCCGCCTGGGGGCGGAGAGAATCGTGCGAGCAGTACTTC; cdr3_aa: CAWSAAWGRRESCEQYF
v_call: TRBV4-2; j_call: TRBJ2-1; d_call: TRBD2; clone_size: NA; cdr3_nt: TGTGCCAGCAGCCATACCCTAGCGGGAGCTTACAATGAGCAGTTCTTC; cdr3_aa: CASSHTLAGAYNEQFF
v_call: TRBV7-2; j_call: TRBJ1-1; d_call: TRBD1; clone_size: NA; cdr3_nt: TGTGCCAGCAGCTTGTACAGGGGCGGCACTGAAGCTTTCTTT; cdr3_aa: CASSLYRGGTEAFF
v_call: TRBV5-1; j_call: TRBJ2-3; d_call: NA; clone_size: NA; cdr3_nt: TGCGCCAGCAGCTTGGTAGGGGGATCTCCCGCAGATACGCAGTATTTT; cdr3_aa: CASSLVGGSPADTQYF
v_call: TRBV11-2; j_call: TRBJ1-2; d_call: NA; clone_size: NA; cdr3_nt: TGTGCCAGCAGCTTGGCCCCAGGAGTAGCTAACTATGGCTACACCTTC; cdr3_aa: CASSLAPGVANYGYTF
v_call: TRBV28; j_call: TRBJ2-7; d_call: NA; clone_size: NA; cdr3_nt: TGTGCCAGCAGAAACTCCGGTACCTACGAGCAGTACTTC; cdr3_aa: CASRNSGTYEQYF
v_call: TRBV2; j_call: TRBJ1-4; d_call: TRBD1; clone_size: few; cdr3_nt: TGTGCCAGCAGTGAAGGGGGACAGACAGCCTTTTTT; cdr3_aa: CASSEGGQTAFF
v_call: TRBV28; j_call: TRBJ2-7; d_call: TRBD2; clone_size: NA; cdr3_nt: TGTGCCAGCCGCGGGAGTTACGAGCAGTACTTC; cdr3_aa: CASRGSYEQYF
v_call: TRBV5-1; j_call: TRBJ2-1; d_call: TRBD2; clone_size: NA; cdr3_nt: TGCGCCAGCAGCTTGGACACTAGCGGGATCTACAATGAGCAGTTCTTC; cdr3_aa: CASSLDTSGIYNEQFF
v_call: TRBV5-1; j_call: TRBJ2-2; d_call: NA; clone_size: NA; cdr3_nt: TGCGCCAGCAGCTTGGCCGGCACCGGGGAGCTGTTTTTT; cdr3_aa: CASSLAGTGELFF
v_call: TRBV19; j_call: TRBJ1-2; d_call: NA; clone_size: NA; cdr3_nt: TGTGCCAGTAGTATATCCATGAGGGGGACCGGTGGCTACACCTTC; cdr3_aa: CASSISMRGTGGYTF
v_call: TRBV2; j_call: TRBJ2-7; d_call: NA; clone_size: NA; cdr3_nt: TGTGCCAGCAGTCGGGTCGGAAGGCGGGCCTACGAGCAGTACTTC; cdr3_aa: CASSRVGRRAYEQYF
v_call: TRBV18; j_call: TRBJ2-1; d_call: TRBD2; clone_size: NA; cdr3_nt: TGTGCCAGCTCACTTGACGCGGGGGGCTACAATGAGCAGTTCTTC; cdr3_aa: CASSLDAGGYNEQFF
v_call: TRBV18; j_call: TRBJ2-7; d_call: NA; clone_size: NA; cdr3_nt: TGTGCCAGCTCACCCCCTTGGGGGGGCAGGGACGAGCAGTACTTC; cdr3_aa: CASSPPWGGRDEQYF
v_call: TRBV30; j_call: TRBJ1-4; d_call: TRBD1; clone_size: NA; cdr3_nt: TGTGCCTGCTTAACACGACAGGGATGGGGAAAACTGTTTTTT; cdr3_aa: CACLTRQGWGKLFF
v_call: TRBV29-1; j_call: TRBJ2-1; d_call: NA; clone_size: NA; cdr3_nt: TGCAGCACGAGACGAGACAATGAGCAGTTCTTC; cdr3_aa: CSTRRDNEQFF
v_call: TRBV11-3; j_call: TRBJ2-5; d_call: NA; clone_size: NA; cdr3_nt: TGTGCCAGCAGCTTACGCCGTCAAGAGACCCAGTACTTC; cdr3_aa: CASSLRRQETQYF
v_call: TRBV4-2; j_call: TRBJ2-6; d_call: TRBD1; clone_size: many; cdr3_nt: TGTGCCAGCAGCCCGACACAGGGGGCGCGGGGGGCCAACGTCCTGACTTTC; cdr3_aa: CASSPTQGARGANVLTF